This TCR beta chain was found in a study of graft-versus-host responses after intestinal transplantation. Study details: All recipients were transplanted with multivisceral, liver-intestinal, or isolated intestinal grafts. Each recipient received anti-thymocyte globulin induction, then tacrolimus and steroids for about three years.

TCRdb's table, derived via immunoSEQ multiplex PCR, lists solely in-frame clones and lacks some. The sample carries 100,000 to 130,000 clones, approximately 88% recorded once. Overall study results and limits: Patients who carried graft-donor T cell macrochimerism also had high graft-versus-host to host-versus-graft clonal ratios in their allografts.

From germline, CDR1 is SNHLY and CDR2 FYNNEI. The CDR3 is made up of 14 amino acids. V lost 3 bases and J 7 bases, leaving 13 bases between the germline ends. About this clone itself: Its cognate antigen is unknown.

This sequence originates from a human donor who was the organ donor for an intestinal transplant. The chain employs TRBV2 and TRBJ2-1, with D possibly being TRBD2 (6 bases). Material: unstimulated CD4+ T cells sorted from spleen or lymph node cells, obtained before transplant. The CDR3 here is CASSDSGILNEQFF. The CDR3 nucleotides read TGTGCCAGCAGTGATAGCGGTATCTTGAATGAGCAGTTCTTC.